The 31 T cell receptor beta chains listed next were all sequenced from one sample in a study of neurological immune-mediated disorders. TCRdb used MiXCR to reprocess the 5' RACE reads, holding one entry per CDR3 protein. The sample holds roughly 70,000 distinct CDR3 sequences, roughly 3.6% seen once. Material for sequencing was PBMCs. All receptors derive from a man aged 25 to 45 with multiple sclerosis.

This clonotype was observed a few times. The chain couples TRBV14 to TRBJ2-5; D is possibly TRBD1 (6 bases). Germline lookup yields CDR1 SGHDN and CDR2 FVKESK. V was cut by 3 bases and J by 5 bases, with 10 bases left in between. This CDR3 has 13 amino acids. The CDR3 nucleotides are TGTGCCAGCAGCCACAGGGGTGGTGAGACCCAGTACTTC. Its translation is CASSHRGGETQYF.

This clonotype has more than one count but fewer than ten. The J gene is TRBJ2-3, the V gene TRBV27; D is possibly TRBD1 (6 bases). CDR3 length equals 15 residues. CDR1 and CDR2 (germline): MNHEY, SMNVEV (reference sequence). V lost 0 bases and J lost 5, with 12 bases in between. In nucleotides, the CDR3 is TGTGCCAGCAGTTTATCGAGCCAGGGGCTAGATACGCAGTATTTT. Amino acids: CASSLSSQGLDTQYF.

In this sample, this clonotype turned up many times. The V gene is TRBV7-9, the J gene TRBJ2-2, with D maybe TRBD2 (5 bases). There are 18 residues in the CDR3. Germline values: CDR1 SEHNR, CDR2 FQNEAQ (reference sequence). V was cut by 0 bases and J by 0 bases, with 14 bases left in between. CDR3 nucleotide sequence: TGTGCCAGCAGCTTAGCCCTCTGGGGAGACGCGAACACCGGGGAGCTGTTTTTT. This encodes CASSLALWGDANTGELFF.

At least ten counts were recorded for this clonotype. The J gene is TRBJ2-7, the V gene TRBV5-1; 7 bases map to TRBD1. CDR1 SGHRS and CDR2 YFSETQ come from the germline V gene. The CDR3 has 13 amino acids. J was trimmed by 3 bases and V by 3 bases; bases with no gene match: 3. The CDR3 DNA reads TGCGCCAGCAGCTCCGGACAGGTCTACGAGCAGTACTTC. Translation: CASSSGQVYEQYF.

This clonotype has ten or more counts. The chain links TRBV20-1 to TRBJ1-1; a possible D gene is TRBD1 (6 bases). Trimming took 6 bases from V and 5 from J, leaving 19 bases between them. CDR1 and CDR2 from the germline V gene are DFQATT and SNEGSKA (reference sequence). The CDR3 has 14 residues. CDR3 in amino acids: CSAARGGGGTEAFF. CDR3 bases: TGCAGTGCCGCACGGGGGGGGGGCGGAACTGAAGCTTTCTTT.

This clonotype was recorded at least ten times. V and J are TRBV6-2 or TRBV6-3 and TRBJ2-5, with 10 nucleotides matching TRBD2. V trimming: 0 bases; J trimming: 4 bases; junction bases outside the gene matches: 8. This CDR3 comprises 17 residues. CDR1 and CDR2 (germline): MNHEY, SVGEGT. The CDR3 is CASSYSRRAGGPETQYF. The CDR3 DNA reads TGTGCCAGCAGTTACTCGCGGAGAGCGGGGGGGCCAGAGACCCAGTACTTC.

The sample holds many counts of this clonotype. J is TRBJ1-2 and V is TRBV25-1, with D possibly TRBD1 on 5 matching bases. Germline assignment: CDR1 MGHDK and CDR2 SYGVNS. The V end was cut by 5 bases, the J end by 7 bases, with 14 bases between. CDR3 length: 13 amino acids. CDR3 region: CASSFGQGLGYTF. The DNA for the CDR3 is TGTGCCAGCAGTTTTGGGCAGGGTCTTGGCTACACCTTC.

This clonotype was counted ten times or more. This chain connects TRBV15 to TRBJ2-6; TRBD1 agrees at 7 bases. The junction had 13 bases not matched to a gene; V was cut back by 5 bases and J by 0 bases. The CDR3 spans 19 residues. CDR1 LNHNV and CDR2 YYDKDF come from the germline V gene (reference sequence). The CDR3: CATSRPQDRSDSGANVLTF. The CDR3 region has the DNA TGTGCCACCAGCCGGCCCCAGGACAGGTCGGACTCTGGGGCCAACGTCCTGACTTTC. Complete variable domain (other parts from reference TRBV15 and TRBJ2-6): DAMVIQNPRYQVTQFGKPVTLSCSQTLNHNVMYWYQQKSSQAPKLLFHYYDKDFNNEADTPDNFQSRRPNTSFCFLDIRSPGLGDTAMYLCATSRPQDRSDSGANVLTFGAGSRLTVL.

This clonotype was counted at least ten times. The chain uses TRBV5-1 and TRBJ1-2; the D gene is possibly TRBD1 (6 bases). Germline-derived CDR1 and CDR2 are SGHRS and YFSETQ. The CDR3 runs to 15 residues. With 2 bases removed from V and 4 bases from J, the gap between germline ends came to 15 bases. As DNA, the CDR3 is TGCGCCAGCAGCTTCAGGGGTCCGGCGGCCTATGGCTACACCTTC. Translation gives CASSFRGPAAYGYTF.

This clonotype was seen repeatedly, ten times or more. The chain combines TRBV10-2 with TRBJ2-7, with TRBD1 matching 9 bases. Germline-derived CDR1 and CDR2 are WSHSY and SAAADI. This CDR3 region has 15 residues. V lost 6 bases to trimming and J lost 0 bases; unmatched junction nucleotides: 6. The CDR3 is CASRGQGGSSYEQYF. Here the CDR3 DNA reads TGCGCCAGCAGGGGACAGGGCGGAAGCTCCTACGAGCAGTACTTC.

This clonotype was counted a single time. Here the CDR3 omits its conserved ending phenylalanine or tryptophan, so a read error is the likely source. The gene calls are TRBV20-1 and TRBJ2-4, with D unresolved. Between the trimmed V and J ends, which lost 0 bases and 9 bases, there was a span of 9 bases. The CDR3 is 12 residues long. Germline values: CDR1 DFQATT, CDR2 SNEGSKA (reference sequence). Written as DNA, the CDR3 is TGCAGTGCTAGAGATACACAGCGCATTCAGTACAAC. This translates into CSARDTQRIQYN.

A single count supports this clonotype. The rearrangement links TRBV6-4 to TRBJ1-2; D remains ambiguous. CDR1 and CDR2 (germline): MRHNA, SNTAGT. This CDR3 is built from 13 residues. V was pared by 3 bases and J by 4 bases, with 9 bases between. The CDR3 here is CASSESAFYGYTF. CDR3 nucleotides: TGTGCCAGCAGTGAATCGGCGTTCTATGGCTACACCTTC.

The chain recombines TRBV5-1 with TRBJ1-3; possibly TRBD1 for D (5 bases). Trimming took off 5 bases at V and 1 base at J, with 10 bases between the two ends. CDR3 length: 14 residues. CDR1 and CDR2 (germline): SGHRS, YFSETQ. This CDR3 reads CASSMDKSGNTIYF. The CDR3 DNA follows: TGCGCCAGCAGTATGGACAAATCTGGAAACACCATATATTTT.

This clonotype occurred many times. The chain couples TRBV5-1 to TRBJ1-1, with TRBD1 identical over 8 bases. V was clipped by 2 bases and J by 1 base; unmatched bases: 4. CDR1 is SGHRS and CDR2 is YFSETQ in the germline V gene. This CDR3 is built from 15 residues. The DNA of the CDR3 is TGCGCCAGCAGCTTAGATGGACAGGGGAACACTGAAGCTTTCTTT. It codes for CASSLDGQGNTEAFF.

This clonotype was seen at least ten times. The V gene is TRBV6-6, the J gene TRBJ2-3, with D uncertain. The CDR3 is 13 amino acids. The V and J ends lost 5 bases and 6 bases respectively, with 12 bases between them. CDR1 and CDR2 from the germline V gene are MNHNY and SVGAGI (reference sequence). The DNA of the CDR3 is TGTGCCAGCAGTCCTGACCCCTGGGATACGCAGTATTTT. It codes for CASSPDPWDTQYF.

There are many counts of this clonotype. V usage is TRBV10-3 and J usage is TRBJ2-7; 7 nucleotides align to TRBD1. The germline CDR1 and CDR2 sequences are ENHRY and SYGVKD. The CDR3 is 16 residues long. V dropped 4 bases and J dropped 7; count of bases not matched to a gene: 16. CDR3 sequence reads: CAISALALTGTGEQYF. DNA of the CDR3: TGTGCCATCAGTGCCCTAGCTTTGACAGGGACCGGGGAGCAGTACTTC.

The CDR3 DNA reads TGCGCCAGCAGCCGTGGGACCCGCACAGATACGCAGTATTTT. Its protein is CASSRGTRTDTQYF. The V and J genes are TRBV5-1 and TRBJ2-3; D may match TRBD1 or TRBD2 (5 bases each). Trimming shortened V by 4 bases and J by 1 base, and 10 bases separated the two germline ends. The germline CDR1 and CDR2 sequences are SGHRS and YFSETQ. CDR3 size: 14 residues.

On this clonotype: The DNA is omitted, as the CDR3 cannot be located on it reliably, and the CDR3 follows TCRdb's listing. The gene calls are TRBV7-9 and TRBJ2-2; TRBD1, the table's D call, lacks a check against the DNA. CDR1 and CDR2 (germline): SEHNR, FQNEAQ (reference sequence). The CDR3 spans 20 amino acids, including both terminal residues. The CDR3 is CASSLAGGQYFGPGTGELFF.

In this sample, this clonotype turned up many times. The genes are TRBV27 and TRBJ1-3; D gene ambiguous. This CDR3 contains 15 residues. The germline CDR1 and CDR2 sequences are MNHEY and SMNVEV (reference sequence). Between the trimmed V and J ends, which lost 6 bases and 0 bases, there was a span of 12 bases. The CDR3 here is CASSPTPSSGNTIYF. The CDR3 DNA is TGTGCCAGCAGCCCGACACCAAGCTCTGGAAACACCATATATTTT.

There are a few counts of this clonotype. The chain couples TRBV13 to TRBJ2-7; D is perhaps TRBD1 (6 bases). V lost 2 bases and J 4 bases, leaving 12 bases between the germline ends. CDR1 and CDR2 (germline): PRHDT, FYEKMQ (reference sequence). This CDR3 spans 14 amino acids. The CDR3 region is CASSLNPDSYEQYF. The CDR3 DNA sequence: TGTGCCAGCAGCTTAAACCCGGACAGTTACGAGCAGTACTTC.

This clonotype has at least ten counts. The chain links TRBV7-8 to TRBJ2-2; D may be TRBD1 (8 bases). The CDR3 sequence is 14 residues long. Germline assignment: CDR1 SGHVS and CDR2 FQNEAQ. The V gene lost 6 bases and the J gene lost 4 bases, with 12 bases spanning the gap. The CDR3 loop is CASRTGEGTGELFF. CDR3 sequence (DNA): TGTGCCAGCAGGACAGGGGAGGGCACCGGGGAGCTGTTTTTT.

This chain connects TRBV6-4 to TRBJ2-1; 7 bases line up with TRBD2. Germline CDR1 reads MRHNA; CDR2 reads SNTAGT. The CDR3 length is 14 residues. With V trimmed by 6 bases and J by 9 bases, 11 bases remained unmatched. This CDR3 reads CASSYDGLVGEQFF. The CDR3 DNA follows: TGTGCCAGCAGCTACGATGGACTAGTCGGTGAGCAGTTCTTC.

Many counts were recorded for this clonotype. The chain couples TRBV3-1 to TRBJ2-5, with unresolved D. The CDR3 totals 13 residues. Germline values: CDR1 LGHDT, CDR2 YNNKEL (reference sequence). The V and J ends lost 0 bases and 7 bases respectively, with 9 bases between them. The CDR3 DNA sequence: TGTGCCAGCAGCCAAGAAGGTGCCGGGACCCAGTACTTC. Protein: CASSQEGAGTQYF.

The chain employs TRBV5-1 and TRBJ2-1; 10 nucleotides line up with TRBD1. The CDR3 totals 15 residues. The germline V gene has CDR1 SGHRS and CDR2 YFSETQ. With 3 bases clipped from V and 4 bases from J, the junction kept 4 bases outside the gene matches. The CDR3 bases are TGCGCCAGCAGCTCCGGGACAGGGGAGTACAATGAGCAGTTCTTC. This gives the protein CASSSGTGEYNEQFF.

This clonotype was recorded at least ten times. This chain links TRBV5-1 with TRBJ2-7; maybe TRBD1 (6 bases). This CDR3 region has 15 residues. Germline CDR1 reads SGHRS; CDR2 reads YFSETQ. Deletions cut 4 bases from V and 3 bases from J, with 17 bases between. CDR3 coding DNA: TGCGCCAGCAGCGTACAGGGTGGAGGATACTACGAGCAGTACTTC. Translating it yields CASSVQGGGYYEQYF.

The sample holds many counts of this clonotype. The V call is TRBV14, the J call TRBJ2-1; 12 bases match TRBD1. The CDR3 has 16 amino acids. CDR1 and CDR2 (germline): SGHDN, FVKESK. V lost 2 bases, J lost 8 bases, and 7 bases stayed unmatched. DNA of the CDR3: TGTGCCAGCAGCCAACCGGGACAGGGGGCGTCTTATGAGCAGTTCTTC. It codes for CASSQPGQGASYEQFF.

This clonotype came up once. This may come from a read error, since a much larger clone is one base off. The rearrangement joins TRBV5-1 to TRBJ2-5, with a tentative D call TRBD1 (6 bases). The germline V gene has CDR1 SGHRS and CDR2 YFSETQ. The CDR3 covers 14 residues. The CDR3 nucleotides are TGCGACAGCAGCTCGAGGGGGACCTGGGAGACCCAGTACTTC. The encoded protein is CDSSSRGTWETQYF.

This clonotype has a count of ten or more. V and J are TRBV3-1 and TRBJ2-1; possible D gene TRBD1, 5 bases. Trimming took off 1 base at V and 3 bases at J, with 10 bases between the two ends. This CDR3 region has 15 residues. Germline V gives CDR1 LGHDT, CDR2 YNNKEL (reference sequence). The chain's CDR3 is CASSQVVTGYNEQFF. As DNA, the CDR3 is TGTGCCAGCAGCCAAGTCGTTACAGGCTACAATGAGCAGTTCTTC.

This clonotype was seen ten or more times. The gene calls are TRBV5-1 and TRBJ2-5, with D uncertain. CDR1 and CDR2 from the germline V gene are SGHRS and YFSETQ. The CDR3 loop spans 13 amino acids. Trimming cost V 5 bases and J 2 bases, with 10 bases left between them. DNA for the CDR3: TGCGCCAGCAGGGGTGAGACTCAAGAGACCCAGTACTTC. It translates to CASRGETQETQYF.

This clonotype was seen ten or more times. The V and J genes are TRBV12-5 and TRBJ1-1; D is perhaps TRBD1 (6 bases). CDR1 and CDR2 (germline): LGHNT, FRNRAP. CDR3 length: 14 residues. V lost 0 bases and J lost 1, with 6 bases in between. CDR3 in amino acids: CASGLVQGNTEAFF. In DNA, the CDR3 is TGTGCTAGTGGTTTGGTACAGGGGAACACTGAAGCTTTCTTT.

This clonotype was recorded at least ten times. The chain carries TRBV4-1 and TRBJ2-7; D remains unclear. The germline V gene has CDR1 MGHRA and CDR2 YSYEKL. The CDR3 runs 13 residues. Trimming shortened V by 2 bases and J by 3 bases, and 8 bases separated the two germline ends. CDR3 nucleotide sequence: TGCGCCAGCAGCCAAAGTATCCTCTACGAGCAGTACTTC. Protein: CASSQSILYEQYF.